The next 7 T cell receptor beta chains were all read from a single sample in a study of blood T cell repertoires in COVID-19 (TCRdb year 2020). Library preparation used the immunoSEQ multiplex PCR assay. TCRdb stores this immuneACCESS table with in-frame sequences only. Part of the clones is absent; in the studies checked, under half of the shortfall reflects unresolved V genes, and no reason is known for the rest. Across this sample there are about 400,000 clones, with around 87% seen only once. The ten largest clones add up to 3% of the sample. The sequenced sample consisted of peripheral blood. These TCRs come from a human donor in a cohort sampled during active COVID-19.

The J gene is TRBJ2-5, the V gene TRBV30, with TRBD2 matching 8 bases. The V gene's germline CDR1 is GTSNPN and CDR2 SVGIG (reference sequence). J was trimmed by 5 bases and V by 1 base; bases with no gene match: 9. The CDR3 totals 15 residues. The CDR3 protein is CAWSGGREGRETQYF. The CDR3 nucleotides read TGTGCCTGGAGTGGGGGACGGGAGGGCCGGGAGACCCAGTACTTC.

The V call is TRBV19, the J call TRBJ1-5; D perhaps matches TRBD1 (5 bases). Germline V gene sequence: CDR1 LNHDA, CDR2 SQIVND (reference sequence). Trimming pared 5 bases from V and 0 bases from J, leaving 11 bases between. This CDR3 is 15 amino acids long. The CDR3 reads CASSWDLYSNQPQHF. The CDR3 region has the DNA TGTGCCAGTAGTTGGGACTTGTATAGCAATCAGCCCCAGCATTTT.

The chain couples TRBV29-1 to TRBJ1-4; 8 bases line up with TRBD1. This CDR3 has 14 residues. Germline CDR1 is SQVTM and CDR2 is ANQGSEA. The junction had 9 bases not matched to a gene; V was cut back by 4 bases and J by 8 bases. CDR3 in amino acids: CSVAETGEGEKLFF. In DNA form, the CDR3 reads TGCAGCGTTGCAGAGACAGGGGAAGGGGAAAAACTGTTTTTT.

As DNA, the CDR3 is TGTGCCAGCAGTGAGGGACAGGGTGCTTACAATGAGCAGTTCTTC. It is translated as CASSEGQGAYNEQFF. The chain employs TRBV25-1 and TRBJ2-1; 9 nucleotides align to TRBD1. The CDR3 spans 15 residues. The germline CDR1 and CDR2 sequences are MGHDK and SYGVNS. J was trimmed by 4 bases and V by 3 bases; bases with no gene match: 4.

The chain links TRBV10-1 to TRBJ2-7; 8 bases line up with TRBD1. Germline V gene lookup returns CDR1 WNHNN and CDR2 SYGVQD (reference sequence). CDR3 size: 14 residues. The V and J ends lost 10 bases and 1 base, in that order; junction bases with no gene match: 9. The CDR3 nucleotides read TGCGCCACCGTTGGACAGGGAAAATCCTACGAGCAGTACTTC. Protein: CATVGQGKSYEQYF.

The chain recombines TRBV6-6 with TRBJ1-4; D is undetermined. This CDR3 spans 12 amino acids. The ends were cut back, 6 bases at V and 7 bases at J, with 9 bases in the middle. CDR1 and CDR2 (germline): MNHNY, SVGAGI (reference sequence). The CDR3 DNA reads as TGTGCCAGCAGCCGATCCGGTGAAAAACTGTTTTTT. Protein sequence: CASSRSGEKLFF.

The rearrangement joins TRBV5-8 to TRBJ2-1, with D maybe TRBD2 (6 bases). Trimming removed 4 bases from V and 3 bases from J, with 11 bases in between. CDR1 is SGHTS and CDR2 is YDEGEE in the germline V gene. The CDR3 totals 14 residues. CDR3 loop: CASSPGDFYNEQFF. The DNA of the CDR3 is TGTGCCAGCAGCCCCGGGGACTTCTACAATGAGCAGTTCTTC.